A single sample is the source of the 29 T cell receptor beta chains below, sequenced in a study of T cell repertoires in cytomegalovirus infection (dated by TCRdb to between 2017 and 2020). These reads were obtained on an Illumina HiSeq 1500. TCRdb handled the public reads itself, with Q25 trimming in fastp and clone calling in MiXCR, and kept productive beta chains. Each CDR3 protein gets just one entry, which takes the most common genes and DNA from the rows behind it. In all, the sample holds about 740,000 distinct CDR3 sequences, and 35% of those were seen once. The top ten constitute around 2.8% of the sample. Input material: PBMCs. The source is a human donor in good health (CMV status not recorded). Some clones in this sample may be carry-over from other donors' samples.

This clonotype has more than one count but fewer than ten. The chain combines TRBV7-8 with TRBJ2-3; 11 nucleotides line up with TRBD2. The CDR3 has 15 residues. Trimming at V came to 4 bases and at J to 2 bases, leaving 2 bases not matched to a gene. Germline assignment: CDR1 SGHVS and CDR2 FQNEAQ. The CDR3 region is CASSSSGGPTDTQYF. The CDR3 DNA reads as TGTGCCAGCAGCTCTAGCGGGGGGCCCACAGATACGCAGTATTTT.

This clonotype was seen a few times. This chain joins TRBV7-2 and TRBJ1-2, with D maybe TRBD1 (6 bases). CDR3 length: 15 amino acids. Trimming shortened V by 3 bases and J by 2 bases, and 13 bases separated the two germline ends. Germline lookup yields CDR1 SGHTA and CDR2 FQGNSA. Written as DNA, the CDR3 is TGTGCCAGCAGCTTTCGATCAGGGGCCAACTATGGCTACACCTTC. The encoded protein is CASSFRSGANYGYTF.

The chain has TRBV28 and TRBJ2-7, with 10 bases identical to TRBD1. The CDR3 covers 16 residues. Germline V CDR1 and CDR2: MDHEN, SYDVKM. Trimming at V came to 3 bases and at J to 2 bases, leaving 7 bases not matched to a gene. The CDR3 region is CASSFKPGQGTYEQYF. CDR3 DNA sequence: TGTGCCAGCAGTTTCAAACCGGGACAGGGGACCTACGAGCAGTACTTC.

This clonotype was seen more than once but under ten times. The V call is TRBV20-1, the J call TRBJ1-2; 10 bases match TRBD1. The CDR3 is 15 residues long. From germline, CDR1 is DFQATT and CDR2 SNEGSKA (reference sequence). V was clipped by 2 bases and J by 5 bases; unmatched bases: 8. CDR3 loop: CSARSKTGGVYGYTF. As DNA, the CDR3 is TGCAGTGCTAGATCTAAGACAGGGGGCGTTTATGGCTACACCTTC.

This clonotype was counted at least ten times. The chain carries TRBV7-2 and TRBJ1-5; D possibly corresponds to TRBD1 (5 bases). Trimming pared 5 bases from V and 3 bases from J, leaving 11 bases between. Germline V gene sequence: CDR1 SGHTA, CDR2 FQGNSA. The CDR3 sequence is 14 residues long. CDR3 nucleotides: TGTGCCAGCAGCCCACGTGGGGCCAATCAGCCCCAGCATTTT. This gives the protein CASSPRGANQPQHF.

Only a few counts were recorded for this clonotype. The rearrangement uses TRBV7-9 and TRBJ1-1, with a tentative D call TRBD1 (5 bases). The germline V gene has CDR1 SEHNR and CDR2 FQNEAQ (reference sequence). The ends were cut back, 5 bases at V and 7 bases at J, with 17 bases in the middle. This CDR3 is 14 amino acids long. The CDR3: CASSGIYKGFEAFF. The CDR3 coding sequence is TGTGCCAGCAGCGGCATATATAAGGGGTTTGAAGCTTTCTTT.

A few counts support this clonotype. CDR3 amino acids: CASSLFQGAHYNEQFF. Written as DNA, the CDR3 is TGTGCCAGCAGTTTATTCCAGGGGGCACACTACAATGAGCAGTTCTTC. The chain has TRBV28 and TRBJ2-1, with TRBD1 matching over 8 bases. The V segment lost 1 base and the J segment 3 bases; nucleotides outside the gene matches: 5. CDR3 length equals 16 residues. CDR1 MDHEN and CDR2 SYDVKM come from the germline V gene.

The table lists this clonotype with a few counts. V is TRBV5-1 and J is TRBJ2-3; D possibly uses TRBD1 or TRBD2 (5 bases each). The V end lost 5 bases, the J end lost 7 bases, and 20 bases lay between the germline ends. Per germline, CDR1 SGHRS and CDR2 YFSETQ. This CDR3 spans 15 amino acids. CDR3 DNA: TGCGCCAGCAGTGTGGAGGACACCCGGACCCATACGCAGTATTTT. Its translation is CASSVEDTRTHTQYF.

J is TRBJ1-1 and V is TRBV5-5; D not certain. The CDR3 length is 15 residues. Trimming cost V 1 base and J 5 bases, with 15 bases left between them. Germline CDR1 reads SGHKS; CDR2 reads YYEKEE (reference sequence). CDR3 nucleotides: TGTGCCAGCAGCTTGAGGTCCGCGGGGTTGACTGAAGCTTTCTTT. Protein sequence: CASSLRSAGLTEAFF.

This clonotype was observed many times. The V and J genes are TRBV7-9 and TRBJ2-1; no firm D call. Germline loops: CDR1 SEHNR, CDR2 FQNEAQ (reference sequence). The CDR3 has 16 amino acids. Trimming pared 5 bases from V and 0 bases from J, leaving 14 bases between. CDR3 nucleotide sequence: TGTGCCAGCAGCGGACGGCGCGGAAGCTCCTACAATGAGCAGTTCTTC. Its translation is CASSGRRGSSYNEQFF.

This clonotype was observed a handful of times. CDR3 bases: TGTGCCACGCTACTAGCGGTTAACACCGGGGAGCTGTTTTTT. Protein sequence: CATLLAVNTGELFF. V gene TRBV10-3 combines with J gene TRBJ2-2, with 8 bases fitting TRBD2. The CDR3 loop spans 14 amino acids. With 10 bases clipped from V and 2 bases from J, the junction kept 6 bases outside the gene matches. CDR1 and CDR2 (germline): ENHRY, SYGVKD.

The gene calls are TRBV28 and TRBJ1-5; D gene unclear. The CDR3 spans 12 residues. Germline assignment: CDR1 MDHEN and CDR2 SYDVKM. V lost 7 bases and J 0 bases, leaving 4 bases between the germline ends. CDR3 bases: TGTGCCAGCAAATATAGCAATCAGCCCCAGCATTTT. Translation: CASKYSNQPQHF.

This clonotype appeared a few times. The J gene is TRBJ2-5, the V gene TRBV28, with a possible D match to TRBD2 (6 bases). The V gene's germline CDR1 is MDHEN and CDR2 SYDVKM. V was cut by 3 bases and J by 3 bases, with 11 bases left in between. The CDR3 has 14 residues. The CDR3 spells CASSFRWREETQYF. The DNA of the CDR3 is TGTGCCAGCAGTTTTAGGTGGAGGGAAGAGACCCAGTACTTC.

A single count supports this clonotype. DNA for the CDR3: TGTGCCAGCAGCTCCCAACGGGACGAATCAGATACGCAGTATTTT. It is translated as CASSSQRDESDTQYF. V is TRBV5-4 and J is TRBJ2-3, with D possibly called TRBD1 or TRBD2 (5 bases each). The germline V gene has CDR1 SGHNT and CDR2 YYREEE (reference sequence). The V end lost 3 bases, the J end lost 4 bases, and 15 bases lay between the germline ends. This CDR3 has 15 residues.

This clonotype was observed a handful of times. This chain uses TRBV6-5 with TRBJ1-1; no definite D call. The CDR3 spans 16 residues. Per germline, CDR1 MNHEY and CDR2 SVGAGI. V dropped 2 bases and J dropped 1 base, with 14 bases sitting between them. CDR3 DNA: TGTGCCAGCAGTTACGGGTCAGGAGATAGGAACACTGAAGCTTTCTTT. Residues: CASSYGSGDRNTEAFF.

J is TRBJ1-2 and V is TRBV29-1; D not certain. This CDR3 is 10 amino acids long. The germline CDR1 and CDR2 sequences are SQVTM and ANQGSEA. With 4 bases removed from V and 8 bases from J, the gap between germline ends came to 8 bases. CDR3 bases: TGCAGCGTTGGCAACCCCGGCTACACCTTC. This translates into CSVGNPGYTF.

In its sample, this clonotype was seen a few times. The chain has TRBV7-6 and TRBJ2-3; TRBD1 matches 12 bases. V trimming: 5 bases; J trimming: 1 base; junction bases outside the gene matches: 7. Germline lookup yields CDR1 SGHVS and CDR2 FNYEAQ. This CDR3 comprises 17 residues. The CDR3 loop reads CASSPRDRGLRTDTQYF. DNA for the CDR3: TGTGCCAGCAGCCCACGGGACAGGGGGCTTCGCACAGATACGCAGTATTTT.

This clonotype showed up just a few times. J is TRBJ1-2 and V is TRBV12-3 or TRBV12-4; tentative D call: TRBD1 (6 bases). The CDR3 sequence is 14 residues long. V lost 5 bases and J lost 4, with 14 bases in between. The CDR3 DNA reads TGTGCCAGCAGTCAGTCCAGGGGATCCTATGGCTACACCTTC. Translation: CASSQSRGSYGYTF.

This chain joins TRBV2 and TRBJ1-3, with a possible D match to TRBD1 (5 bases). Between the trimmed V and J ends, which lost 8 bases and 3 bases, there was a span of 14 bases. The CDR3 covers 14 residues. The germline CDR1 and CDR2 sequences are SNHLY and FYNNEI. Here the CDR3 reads CASVGERIGNTIYF. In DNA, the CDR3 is TGTGCCAGCGTAGGGGAAAGGATTGGAAACACCATATATTTT.

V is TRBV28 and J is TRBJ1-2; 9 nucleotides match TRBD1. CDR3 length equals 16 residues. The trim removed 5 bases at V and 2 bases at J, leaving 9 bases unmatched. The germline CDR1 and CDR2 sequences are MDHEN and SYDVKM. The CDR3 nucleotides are TGTGCCAGCAGTGAATTCAGTGGGACAGGGAACTATGGCTACACCTTC. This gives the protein CASSEFSGTGNYGYTF.

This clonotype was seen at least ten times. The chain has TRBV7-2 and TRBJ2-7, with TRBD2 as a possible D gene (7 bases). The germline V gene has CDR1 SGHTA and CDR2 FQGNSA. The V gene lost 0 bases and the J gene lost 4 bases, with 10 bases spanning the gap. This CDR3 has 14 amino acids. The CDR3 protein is CASSLAGGLYEQYF. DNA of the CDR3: TGTGCCAGCAGCTTAGCAGGGGGACTATACGAGCAGTACTTC.

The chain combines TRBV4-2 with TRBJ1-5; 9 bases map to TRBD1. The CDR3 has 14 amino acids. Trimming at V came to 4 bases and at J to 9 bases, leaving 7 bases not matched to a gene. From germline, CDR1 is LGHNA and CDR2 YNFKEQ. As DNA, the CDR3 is TGTGCCAGCAGCCCCGACAGGGGGAGCGGGCCCCAGCATTTT. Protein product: CASSPDRGSGPQHF.

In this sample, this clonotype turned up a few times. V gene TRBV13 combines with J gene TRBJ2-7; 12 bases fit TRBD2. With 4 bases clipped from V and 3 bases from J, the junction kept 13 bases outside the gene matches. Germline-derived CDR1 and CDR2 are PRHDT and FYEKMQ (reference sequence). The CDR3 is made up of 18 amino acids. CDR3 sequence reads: CASSSPPRLAGDLYEQYF. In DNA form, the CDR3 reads TGTGCCAGCAGCTCGCCCCCGCGACTAGCGGGGGATCTCTACGAGCAGTACTTC.

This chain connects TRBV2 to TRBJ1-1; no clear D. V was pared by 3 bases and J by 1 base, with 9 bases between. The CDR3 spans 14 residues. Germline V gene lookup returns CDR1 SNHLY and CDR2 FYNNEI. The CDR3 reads CASSERGRNTEAFF. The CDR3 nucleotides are TGTGCCAGCAGTGAGAGAGGACGGAACACTGAAGCTTTCTTT.

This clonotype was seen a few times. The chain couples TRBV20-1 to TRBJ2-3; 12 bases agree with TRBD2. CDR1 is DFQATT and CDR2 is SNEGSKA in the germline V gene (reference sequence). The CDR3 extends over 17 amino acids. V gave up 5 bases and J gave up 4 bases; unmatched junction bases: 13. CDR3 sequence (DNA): TGCAGTGCTTTCGAGGACTCTAGCGGGAGGGCCTCAGATACGCAGTATTTT. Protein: CSAFEDSSGRASDTQYF.

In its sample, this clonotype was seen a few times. CDR3 loop: CASSYPGQGSGYTF. As DNA, the CDR3 is TGTGCCAGCAGTTACCCGGGACAGGGGTCTGGCTACACCTTC. The chain uses TRBV6-6 and TRBJ1-2, with TRBD1 matching 10 bases. The J segment lost 7 bases and the V segment lost 2 bases, leaving 4 bases of the junction unmatched. This CDR3 comprises 14 residues. CDR1 and CDR2 from the germline V gene are MNHNY and SVGAGI (reference sequence).

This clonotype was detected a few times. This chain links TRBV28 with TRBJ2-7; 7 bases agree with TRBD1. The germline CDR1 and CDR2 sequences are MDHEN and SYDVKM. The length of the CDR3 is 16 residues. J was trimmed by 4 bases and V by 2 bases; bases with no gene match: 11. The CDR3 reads CASSLGGWDRAYEQYF. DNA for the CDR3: TGTGCCAGCAGTTTAGGCGGTTGGGACAGAGCTTACGAGCAGTACTTC.

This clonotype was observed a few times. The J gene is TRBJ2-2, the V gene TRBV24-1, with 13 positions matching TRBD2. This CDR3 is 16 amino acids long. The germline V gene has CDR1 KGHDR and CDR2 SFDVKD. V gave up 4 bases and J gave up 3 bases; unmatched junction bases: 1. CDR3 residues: CATSEGLAGDTGELFF. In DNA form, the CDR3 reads TGTGCCACCAGTGAAGGACTAGCGGGAGACACCGGGGAGCTGTTTTTT.

CDR3 coding DNA: TGTGCCAGCAGCTTGGTCGGGAGTTTTGACGAGCAGTACTTC. Encoded protein: CASSLVGSFDEQYF. The chain couples TRBV5-4 to TRBJ2-7, with D perhaps matching TRBD2 (6 bases). This CDR3 is built from 14 residues. V was trimmed by 0 bases and J by 5 bases, leaving 12 bases between them. CDR1 and CDR2 from the germline V gene are SGHNT and YYREEE (reference sequence).